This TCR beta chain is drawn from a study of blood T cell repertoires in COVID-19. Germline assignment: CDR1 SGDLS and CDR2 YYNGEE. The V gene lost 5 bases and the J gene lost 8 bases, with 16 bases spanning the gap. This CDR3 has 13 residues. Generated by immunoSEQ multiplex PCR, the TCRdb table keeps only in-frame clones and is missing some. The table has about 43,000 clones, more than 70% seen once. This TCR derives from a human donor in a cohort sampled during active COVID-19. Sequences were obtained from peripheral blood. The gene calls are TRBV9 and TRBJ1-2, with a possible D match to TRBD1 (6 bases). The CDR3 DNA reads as TGTGCCAGCAGAGAGACAGGCGGTTGGGGCTACACCTTC. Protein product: CASRETGGWGYTF.